This TCR beta chain was documented in a study of identical twins. After removal of 2 bases from V and 2 bases from J, the junction contained 7 bases not matched to a gene. The CDR3 sequence is 15 residues long. Germline V gives CDR1 DFQATT, CDR2 SNEGSKA (reference sequence). MiXCR, run by TCRdb on the 5' RACE reads, gives a single entry per CDR3 protein. The sample lists hundreds of thousands of distinct CDR3 sequences; roughly 6% were seen once. The table lists this clonotype with many counts. The target antigen is unknown. Findings and limits, study-wide: Without tracking the same donors, conclusions rested on cross-sectional statistical analysis.

The sequencing sample was made of naive T cells sorted from blood. The chain is built from TRBV20-1 and TRBJ2-7; 9 bases are a match to TRBD1. This TCR was sampled from a young man in good health. CDR3 nucleotide sequence: TGCAGTGCTAGATATCCGGGACAGGGAACCTACGAGCAGTACTTC. It codes for CSARYPGQGTYEQYF.